This T cell receptor beta chain derives from a study of blood T cell repertoires in COVID-19. Study information: COVID-19 samples, acute and convalescent, were from the United States, Italy and Spain. Nucleic acid was either cDNA or gDNA, and it came from T cells, B-cell-depleted T cells, or PBMCs.

Participants, about 18 to 100 years old, spanned around 26 US areas. As processed by the authors: Reference gene primers were amplified, and this amplification served to estimate nucleated cell counts. Sequencing used immunoSEQ multiplex PCR; TCRdb keeps in-frame clones, though not all of them. D and trimming were read from the DNA, whereas the V and J calls and clone size are those reported in that table. The table has 200,000 to 250,000 clones, 80% seen once; the top ten hold 4.3%. CDR1 and CDR2 from the germline V gene are MNHEY and SMNVEV (reference sequence). V was pared by 6 bases and J by 4 bases, with 10 bases between. The CDR3 has 13 residues.

The chain employs TRBV27 and TRBJ2-1; TRBD1 is a possible D gene (5 bases). The sample taken for sequencing was PBMCs or T cells enriched from blood (not recorded which). This TCR was recovered from a young man with acute COVID-19. The CDR3: CASRLDSYNEQFF. The CDR3 DNA reads TGTGCCAGCAGGCTTGACAGTTACAATGAGCAGTTCTTC.